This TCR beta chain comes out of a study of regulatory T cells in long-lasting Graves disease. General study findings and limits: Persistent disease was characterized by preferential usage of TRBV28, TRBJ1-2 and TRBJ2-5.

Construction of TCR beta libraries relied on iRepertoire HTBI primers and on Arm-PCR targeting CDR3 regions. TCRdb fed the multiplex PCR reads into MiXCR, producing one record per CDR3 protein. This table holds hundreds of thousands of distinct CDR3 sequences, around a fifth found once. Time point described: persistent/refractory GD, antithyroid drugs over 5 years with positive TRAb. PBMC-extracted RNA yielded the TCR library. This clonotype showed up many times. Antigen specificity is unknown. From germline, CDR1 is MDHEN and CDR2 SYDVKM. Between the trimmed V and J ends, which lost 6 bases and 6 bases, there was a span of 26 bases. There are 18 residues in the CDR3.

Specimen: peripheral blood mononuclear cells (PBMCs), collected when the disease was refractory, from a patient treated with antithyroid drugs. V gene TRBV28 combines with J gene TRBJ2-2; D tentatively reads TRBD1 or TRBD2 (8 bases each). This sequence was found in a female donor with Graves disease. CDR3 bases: TGTGCCAGCAGCAGGGGGCTAGCGGGCGAATGGGGAGCCGGGGAGCTGTTTTTT. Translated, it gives CASSRGLAGEWGAGELFF.